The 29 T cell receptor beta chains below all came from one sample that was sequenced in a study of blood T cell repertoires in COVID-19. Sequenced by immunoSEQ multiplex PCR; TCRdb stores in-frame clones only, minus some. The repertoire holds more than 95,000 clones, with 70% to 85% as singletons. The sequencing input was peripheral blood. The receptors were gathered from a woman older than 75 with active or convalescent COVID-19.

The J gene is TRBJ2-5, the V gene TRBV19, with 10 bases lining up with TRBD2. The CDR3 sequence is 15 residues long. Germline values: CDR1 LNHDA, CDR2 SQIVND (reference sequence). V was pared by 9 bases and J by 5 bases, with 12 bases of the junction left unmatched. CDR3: CASPPPGLALETQYF. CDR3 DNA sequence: TGTGCCAGCCCTCCACCGGGACTAGCGTTGGAGACCCAGTACTTC.

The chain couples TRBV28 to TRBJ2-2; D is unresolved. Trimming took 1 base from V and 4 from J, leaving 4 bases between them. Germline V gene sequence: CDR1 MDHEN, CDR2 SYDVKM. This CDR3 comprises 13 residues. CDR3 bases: TGTGCCAGCAGTTTATCGGGCACCGGGGAGCTGTTTTTT. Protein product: CASSLSGTGELFF.

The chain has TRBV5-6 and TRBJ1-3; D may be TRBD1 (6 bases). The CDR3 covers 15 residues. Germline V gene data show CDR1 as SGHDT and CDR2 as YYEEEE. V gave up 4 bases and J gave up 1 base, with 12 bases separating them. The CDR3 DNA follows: TGTGCCAGCAGCCGCACAGGGAAATCTGGAAACACCATATATTTT. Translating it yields CASSRTGKSGNTIYF.

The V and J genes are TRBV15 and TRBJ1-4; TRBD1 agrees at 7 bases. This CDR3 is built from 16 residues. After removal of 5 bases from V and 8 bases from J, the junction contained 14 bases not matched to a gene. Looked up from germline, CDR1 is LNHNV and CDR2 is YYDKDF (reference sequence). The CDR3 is CATSGDGGGFREKLFF. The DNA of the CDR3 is TGTGCCACCAGCGGCGACGGAGGGGGCTTTAGGGAAAAACTGTTTTTT. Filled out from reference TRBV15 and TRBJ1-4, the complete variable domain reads DAMVIQNPRYQVTQFGKPVTLSCSQTLNHNVMYWYQQKSSQAPKLLFHYYDKDFNNEADTPDNFQSRRPNTSFCFLDIRSPGLGDTAMYLCATSGDGGGFREKLFFGSGTQLSVL.

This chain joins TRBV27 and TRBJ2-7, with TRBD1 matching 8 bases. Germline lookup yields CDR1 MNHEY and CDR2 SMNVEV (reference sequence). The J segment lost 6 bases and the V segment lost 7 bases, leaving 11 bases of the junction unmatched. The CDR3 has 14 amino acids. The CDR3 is CASTTQGGGFEQYF. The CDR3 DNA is TGTGCCAGCACAACACAGGGGGGTGGTTTCGAGCAGTACTTC.

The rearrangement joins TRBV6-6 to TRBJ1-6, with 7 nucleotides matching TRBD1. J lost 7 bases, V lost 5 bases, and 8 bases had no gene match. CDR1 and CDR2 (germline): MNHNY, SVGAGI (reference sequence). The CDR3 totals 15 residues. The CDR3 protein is CASSLMTGSNSPLHF. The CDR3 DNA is TGTGCCAGCAGTCTTATGACAGGGTCCAATTCACCCCTCCACTTT.

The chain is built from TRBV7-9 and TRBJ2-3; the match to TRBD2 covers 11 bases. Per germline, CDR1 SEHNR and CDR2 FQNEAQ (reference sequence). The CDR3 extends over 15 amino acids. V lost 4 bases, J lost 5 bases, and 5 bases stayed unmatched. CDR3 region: CASSSLAGVVDTQYF. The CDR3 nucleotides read TGTGCCAGCAGCTCACTAGCGGGAGTGGTAGATACGCAGTATTTT.

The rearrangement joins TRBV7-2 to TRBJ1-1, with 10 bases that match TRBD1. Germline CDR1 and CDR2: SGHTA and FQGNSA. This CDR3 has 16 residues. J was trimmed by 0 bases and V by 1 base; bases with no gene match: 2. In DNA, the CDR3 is TGTGCCAGCAGCTTAGGGGGACAGGGGATGAACACTGAAGCTTTCTTT. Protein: CASSLGGQGMNTEAFF.

In DNA, the CDR3 is TGTGCCAGCAGCCCCAGGACAACCAGAGAAGGCTACACCTTC. This codes for CASSPRTTREGYTF. The genes are TRBV9 and TRBJ1-2, with D possibly TRBD1 on 5 matching bases. The length of the CDR3 is 14 residues. Germline loops: CDR1 SGDLS, CDR2 YYNGEE. Trimming left V 4 bases short and J 8 bases short, with 18 bases between.

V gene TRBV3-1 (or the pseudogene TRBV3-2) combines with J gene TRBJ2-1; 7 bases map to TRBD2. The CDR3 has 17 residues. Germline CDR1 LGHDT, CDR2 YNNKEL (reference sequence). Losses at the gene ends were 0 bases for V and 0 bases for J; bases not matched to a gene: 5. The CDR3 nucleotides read TGTGCCAGCAGCCAAGAGCTAGCGGTTAGCTCCTACAATGAGCAGTTCTTC. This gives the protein CASSQELAVSSYNEQFF.

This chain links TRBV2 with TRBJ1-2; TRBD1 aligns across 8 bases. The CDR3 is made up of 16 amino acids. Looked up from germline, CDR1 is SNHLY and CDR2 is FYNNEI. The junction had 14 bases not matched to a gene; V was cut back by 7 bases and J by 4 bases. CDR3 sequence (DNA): TGTGCCAGCACAACCCTGCCAGGGGGCGCGGGCTATGGCTACACCTTC. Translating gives CASTTLPGGAGYGYTF.

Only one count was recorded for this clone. The CDR3 region is CASSKGTSYGYTF. Here the CDR3 DNA reads TGTGCCAGCAGCAAAGGAACATCCTATGGCTACACCTTC. The chain combines TRBV14 with TRBJ1-2; no firm D call. The CDR3 loop spans 13 amino acids. Per the germline V gene, CDR1 is SGHDN and CDR2 is FVKESK. V was clipped by 5 bases and J by 4 bases, with 11 bases between them.

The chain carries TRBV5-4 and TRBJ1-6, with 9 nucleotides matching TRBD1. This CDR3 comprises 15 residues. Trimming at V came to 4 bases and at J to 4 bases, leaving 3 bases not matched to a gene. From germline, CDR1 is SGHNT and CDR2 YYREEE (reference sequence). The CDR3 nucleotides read TGTGCCAGCAGCGGGGGACAGGGTTATAATTCACCCCTCCACTTT. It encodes CASSGGQGYNSPLHF.

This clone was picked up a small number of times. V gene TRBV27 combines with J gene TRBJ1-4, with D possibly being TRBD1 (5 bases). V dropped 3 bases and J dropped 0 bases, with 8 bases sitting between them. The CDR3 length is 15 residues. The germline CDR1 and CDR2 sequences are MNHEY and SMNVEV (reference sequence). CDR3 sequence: CASSFKGATNEKLFF. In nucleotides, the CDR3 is TGTGCCAGCAGTTTTAAAGGGGCAACTAATGAAAAACTGTTTTTT.

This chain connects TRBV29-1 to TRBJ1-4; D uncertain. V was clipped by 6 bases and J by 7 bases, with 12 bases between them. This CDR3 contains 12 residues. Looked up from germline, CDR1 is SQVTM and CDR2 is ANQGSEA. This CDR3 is CSVLRVGEKLFF. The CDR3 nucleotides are TGCAGCGTCCTAAGAGTCGGTGAAAAACTGTTTTTT. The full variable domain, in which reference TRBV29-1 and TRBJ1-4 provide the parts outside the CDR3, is SAVISQKPSRDICQRGTSLTIQCQVDSQVTMMFWYRQQPGQSLTLIATANQGSEATYESGFVIDKFPISRPNLTFSTLTVSNMSPEDSSIYLCSVLRVGEKLFFGSGTQLSVL.

The CDR3 bases are TGCGCCAGCAGCCAAGATTTCACTACTAATGAAAAACTGTTTTTT. Amino acids: CASSQDFTTNEKLFF. V gene TRBV4-1 combines with J gene TRBJ1-4; no definite D call. The CDR3 sequence is 15 residues long. Trimming left V 0 bases short and J 2 bases short, with 7 bases between. The germline gives CDR1 MGHRA, CDR2 YSYEKL.

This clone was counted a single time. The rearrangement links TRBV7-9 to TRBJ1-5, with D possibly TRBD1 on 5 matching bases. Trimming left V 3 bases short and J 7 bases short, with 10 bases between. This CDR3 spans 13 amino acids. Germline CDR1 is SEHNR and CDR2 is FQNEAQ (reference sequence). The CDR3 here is CASSLMEGQPQHF. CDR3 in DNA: TGTGCCAGCAGCTTGATGGAGGGGCAGCCCCAGCATTTT.

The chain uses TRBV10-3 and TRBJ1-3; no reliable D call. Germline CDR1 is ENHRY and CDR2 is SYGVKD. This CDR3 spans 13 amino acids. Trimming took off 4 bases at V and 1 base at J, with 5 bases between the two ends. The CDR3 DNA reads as TGTGCCATCAGTGTCGGTTCTGGAAACACCATATATTTT. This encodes CAISVGSGNTIYF.

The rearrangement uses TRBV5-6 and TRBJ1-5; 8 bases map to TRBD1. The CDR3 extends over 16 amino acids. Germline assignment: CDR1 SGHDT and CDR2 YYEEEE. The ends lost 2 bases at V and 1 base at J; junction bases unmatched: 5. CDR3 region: CASSFGQGRSNQPQHF. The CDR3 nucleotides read TGTGCCAGCAGCTTTGGACAGGGTCGGAGCAATCAGCCCCAGCATTTT.

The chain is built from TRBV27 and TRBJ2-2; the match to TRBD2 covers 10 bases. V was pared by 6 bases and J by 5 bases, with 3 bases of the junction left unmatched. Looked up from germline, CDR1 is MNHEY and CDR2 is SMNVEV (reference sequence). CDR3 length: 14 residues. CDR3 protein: CASRMTSGTGELFF. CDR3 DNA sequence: TGTGCCAGCAGGATGACTAGCGGGACCGGGGAGCTGTTTTTT.

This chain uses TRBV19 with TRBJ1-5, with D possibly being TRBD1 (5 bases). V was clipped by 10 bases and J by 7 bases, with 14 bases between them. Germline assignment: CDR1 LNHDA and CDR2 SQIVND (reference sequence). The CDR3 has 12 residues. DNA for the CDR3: TGTGCCACCGGCGGGGGGGGACAGCCCCAGCATTTT. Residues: CATGGGGQPQHF. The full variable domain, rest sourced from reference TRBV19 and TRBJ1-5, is DGGITQSPKYLFRKEGQNVTLSCEQNLNHDAMYWYRQDPGQGLRLIYYSQIVNDFQKGDIAEGYSVSREKKESFPLTVTSAQKNPTAFYLCATGGGGQPQHFGDGTRLSIL.

The CDR3 region is CASSLVGVNTGELFF. For the CDR3, the DNA is TGTGCCAGCAGCTTAGTAGGGGTAAACACCGGGGAGCTGTTTTTT. The chain uses TRBV7-2 and TRBJ2-2, with a weak D call TRBD1 (5 bases). CDR3 size: 15 residues. Germline CDR1 reads SGHTA; CDR2 reads FQGNSA. V gave up 1 base and J gave up 2 bases, with 8 bases separating them.

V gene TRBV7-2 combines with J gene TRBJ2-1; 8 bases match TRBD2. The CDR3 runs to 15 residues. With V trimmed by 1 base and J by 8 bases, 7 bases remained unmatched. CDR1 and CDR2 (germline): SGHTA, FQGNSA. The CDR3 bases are TGTGCCAGCAGCTTAGTTTGGACTAGCTTCCATGAGCAGTTCTTC. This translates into CASSLVWTSFHEQFF.

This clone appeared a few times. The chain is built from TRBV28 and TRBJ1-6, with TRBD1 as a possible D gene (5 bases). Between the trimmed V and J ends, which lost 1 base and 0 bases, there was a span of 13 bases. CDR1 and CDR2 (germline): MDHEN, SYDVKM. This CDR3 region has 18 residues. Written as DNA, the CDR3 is TGTGCCAGCAGTTTATCGCAGGGTTTCGGCTCCTATAATTCACCCCTCCACTTT. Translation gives CASSLSQGFGSYNSPLHF.

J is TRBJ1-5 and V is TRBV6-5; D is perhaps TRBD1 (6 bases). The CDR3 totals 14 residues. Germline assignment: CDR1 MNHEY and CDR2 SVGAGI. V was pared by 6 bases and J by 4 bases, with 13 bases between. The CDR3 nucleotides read TGTGCCAGCAGCGGAATAACAGGGAATCAGCCCCAGCATTTT. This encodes CASSGITGNQPQHF.

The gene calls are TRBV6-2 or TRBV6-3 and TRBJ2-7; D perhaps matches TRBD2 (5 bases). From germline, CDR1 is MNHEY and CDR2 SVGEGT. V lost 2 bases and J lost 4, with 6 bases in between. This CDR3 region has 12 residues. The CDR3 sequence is CASSYGRYEQYF. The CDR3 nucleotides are TGTGCCAGCAGTTACGGGAGATACGAGCAGTACTTC.

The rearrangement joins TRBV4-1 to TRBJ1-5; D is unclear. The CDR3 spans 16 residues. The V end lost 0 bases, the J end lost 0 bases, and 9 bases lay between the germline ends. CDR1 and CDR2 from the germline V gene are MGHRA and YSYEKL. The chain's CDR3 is CASSQDGRNSNQPQHF. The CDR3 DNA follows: TGCGCCAGCAGCCAAGATGGCAGAAATAGCAATCAGCCCCAGCATTTT.

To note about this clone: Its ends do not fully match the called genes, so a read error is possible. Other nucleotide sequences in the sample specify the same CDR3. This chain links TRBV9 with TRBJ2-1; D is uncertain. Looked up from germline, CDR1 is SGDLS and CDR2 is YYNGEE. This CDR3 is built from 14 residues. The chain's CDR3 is CASSVVERRNEQFF. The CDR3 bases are TGCGCCAGCAGCGTAGTAGAGAGGCGGAATGAGCAGTTCTTC.

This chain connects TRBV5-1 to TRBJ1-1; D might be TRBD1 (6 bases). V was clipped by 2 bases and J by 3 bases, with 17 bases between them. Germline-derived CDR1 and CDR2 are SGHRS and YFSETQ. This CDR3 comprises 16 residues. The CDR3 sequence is CASSLKTGLGDTEAFF. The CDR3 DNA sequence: TGCGCCAGCAGCTTAAAGACAGGCCTTGGGGACACTGAAGCTTTCTTT.